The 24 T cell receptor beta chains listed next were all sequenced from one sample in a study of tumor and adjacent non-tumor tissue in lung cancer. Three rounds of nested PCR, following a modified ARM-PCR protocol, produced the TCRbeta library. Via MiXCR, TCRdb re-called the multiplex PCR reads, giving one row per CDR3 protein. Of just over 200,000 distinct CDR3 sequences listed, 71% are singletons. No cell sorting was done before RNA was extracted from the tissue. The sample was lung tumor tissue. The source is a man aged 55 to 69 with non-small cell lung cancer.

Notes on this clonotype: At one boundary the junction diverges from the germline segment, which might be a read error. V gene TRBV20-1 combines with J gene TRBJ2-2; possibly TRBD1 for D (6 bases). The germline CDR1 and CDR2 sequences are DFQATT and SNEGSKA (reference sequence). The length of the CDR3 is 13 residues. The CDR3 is CSATTGYTGELSF. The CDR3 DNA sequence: TGCAGTGCTACTACAGGGTACACCGGGGAGCTGTCTTTT.

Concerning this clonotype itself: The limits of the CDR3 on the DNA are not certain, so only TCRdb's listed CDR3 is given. CDR3 protein: CVSSFGVGNSPLQF. The chain carries TRBV11-2 and TRBJ1-6. The CDR3 length equals 14 residues, ends included. Germline V gene data show CDR1 as SGHAT and CDR2 as FQNNGV.

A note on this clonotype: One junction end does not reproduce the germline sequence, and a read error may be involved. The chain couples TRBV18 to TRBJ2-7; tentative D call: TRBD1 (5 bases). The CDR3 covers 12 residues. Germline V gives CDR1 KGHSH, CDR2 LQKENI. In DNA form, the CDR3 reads TGTGCCAGCTCACCACGGGGCTACAAGCAGTACTTC. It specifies CASSPRGYKQYF. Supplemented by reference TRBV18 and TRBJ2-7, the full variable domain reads NAGVMQNPRHLVRRRGQEARLRCSPMKGHSHVYWYRQLPEEGLKFMVYLQKENIIDESGMPKERFSAEFPKEGPSILRIQQVVRGDSAAYFCASSPRGYKQYFGPGTRLTVT.

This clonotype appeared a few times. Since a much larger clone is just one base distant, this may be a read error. The CDR3 sequence is CASSLGVNTGGLFF. The CDR3, as DNA: TGTGCCAGCAGCTTGGGGGTTAACACCGGGGGGCTGTTTTTT. This chain joins TRBV11-2 and TRBJ2-2, with a tentative D call TRBD2 (6 bases). Germline loops: CDR1 SGHAT, CDR2 FQNNGV. The CDR3 has 14 amino acids.

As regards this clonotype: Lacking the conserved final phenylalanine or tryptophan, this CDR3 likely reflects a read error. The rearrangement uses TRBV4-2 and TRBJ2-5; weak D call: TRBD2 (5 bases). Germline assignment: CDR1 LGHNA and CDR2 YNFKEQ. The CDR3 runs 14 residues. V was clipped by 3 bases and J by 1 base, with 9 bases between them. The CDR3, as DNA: TGTGCCAGCAGCCACCCGGACTTCCAAGAGACCCAGTACTAC. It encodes CASSHPDFQETQYY.

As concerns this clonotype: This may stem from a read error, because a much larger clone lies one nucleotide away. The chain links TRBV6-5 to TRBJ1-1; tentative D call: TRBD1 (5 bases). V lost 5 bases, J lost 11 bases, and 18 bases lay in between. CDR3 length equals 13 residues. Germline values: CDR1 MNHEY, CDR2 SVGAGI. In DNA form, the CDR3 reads TGTGCCAGCAGTCCCGACTGGGGACTTGGCGCTTTCTTT. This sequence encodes CASSPDWGLGAFF.

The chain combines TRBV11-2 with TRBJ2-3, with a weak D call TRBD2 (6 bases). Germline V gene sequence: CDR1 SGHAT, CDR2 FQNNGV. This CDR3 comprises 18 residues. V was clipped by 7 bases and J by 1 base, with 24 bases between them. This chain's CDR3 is CASIQDQGRWAGTDTQYF. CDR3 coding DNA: TGTGCCAGCATCCAAGATCAAGGGAGGTGGGCCGGCACAGATACGCAGTATTTT. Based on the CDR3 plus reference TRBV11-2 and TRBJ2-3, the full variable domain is EAGVAQSPRYKIIEKRQSVAFWCNPISGHATLYWYQQILGQGPKLLIQFQNNGVVDDSQLPKDRFSAERLKGVDSTLKIQPAKLEDSAVYLCASIQDQGRWAGTDTQYFGPGTRLTVL.

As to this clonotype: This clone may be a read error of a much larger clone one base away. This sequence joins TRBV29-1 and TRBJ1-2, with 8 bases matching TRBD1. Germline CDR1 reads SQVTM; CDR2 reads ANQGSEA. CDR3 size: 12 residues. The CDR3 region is CSAKDRGYGYNF. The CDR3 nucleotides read TGCAGCGCCAAAGACAGGGGCTATGGCTACAACTTC.

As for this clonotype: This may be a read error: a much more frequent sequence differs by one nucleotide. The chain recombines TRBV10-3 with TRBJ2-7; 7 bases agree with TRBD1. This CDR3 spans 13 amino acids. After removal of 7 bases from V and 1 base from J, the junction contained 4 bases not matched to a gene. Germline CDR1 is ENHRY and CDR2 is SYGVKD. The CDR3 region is CAINNRGSYEQYF. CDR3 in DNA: TGTGCCATCAATAACAGGGGTTCCTACGAGCAGTACTTC.

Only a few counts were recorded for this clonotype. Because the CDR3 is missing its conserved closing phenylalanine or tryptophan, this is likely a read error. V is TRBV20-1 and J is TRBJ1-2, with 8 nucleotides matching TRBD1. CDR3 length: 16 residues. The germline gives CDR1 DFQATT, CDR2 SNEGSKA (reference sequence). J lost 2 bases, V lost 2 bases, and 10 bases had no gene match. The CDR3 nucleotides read TGCAGTGCTAGACGCGGGGACAGGCTCCGGAACTATGGCTACACCCTC. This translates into CSARRGDRLRNYGYTL.

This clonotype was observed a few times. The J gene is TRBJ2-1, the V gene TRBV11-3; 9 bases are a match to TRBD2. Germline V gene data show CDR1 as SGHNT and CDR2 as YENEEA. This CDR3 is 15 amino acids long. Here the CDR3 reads CAISLAGAAYNEQFF. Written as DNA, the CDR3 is TGTGCTATCAGCTTAGCGGGAGCCGCCTACAATGAGCAGTTCTTC.

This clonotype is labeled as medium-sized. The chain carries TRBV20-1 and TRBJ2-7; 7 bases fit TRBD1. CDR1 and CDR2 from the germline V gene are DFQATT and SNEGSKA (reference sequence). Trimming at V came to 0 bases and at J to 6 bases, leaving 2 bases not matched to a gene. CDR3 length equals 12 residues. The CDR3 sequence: CSARENRGEQYF. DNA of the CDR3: TGCAGTGCTAGAGAGAACAGGGGCGAGCAGTACTTC.

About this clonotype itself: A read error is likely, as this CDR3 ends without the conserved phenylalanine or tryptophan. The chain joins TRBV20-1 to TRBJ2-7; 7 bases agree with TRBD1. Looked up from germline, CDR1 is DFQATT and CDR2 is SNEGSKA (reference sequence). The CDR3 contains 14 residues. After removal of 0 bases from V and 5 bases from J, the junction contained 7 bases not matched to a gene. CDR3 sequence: CSARDRQGVNEQYL. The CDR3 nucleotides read TGCAGTGCTAGAGATCGGCAGGGGGTGAACGAGCAGTACCTC.

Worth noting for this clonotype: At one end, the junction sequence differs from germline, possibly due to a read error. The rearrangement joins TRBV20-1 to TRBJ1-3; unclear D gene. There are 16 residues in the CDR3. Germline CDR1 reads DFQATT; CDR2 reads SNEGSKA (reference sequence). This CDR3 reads CSATSGLARPGSTIYF. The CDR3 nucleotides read TGCAGTGCGACATCGGGCCTAGCAAGGCCTGGAAGCACCATATATTTT.

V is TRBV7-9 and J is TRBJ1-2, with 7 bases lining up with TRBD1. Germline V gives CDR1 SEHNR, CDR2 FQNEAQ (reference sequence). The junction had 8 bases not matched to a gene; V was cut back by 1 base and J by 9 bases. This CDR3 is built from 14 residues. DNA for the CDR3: TGTGCCAGCAGCTTAGGGGAAGGGGGCCGCCGCTACACCTTC. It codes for CASSLGEGGRRYTF.

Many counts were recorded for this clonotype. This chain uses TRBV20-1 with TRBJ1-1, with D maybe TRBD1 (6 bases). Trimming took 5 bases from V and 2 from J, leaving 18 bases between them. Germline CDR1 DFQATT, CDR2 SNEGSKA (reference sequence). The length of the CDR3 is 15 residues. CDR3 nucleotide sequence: TGCAGTGCTTTAGAAGGGACAAATCCTAACACTGAAGCTTTCTTT. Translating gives CSALEGTNPNTEAFF.

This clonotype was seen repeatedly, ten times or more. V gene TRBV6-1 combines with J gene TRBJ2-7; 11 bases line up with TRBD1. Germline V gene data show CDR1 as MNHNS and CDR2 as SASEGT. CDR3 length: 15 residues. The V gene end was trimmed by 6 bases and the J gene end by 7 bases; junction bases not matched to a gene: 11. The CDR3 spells CASRRGPDRGQEQYF. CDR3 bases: TGTGCCAGCAGGCGGGGCCCGGACAGGGGGCAGGAGCAGTACTTC.

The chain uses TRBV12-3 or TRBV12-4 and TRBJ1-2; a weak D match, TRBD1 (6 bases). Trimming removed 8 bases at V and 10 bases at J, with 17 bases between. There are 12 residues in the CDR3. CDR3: CASGPGHGDYTF. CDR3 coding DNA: TGTGCCAGCGGTCCGGGACACGGAGACTACACCTTC.

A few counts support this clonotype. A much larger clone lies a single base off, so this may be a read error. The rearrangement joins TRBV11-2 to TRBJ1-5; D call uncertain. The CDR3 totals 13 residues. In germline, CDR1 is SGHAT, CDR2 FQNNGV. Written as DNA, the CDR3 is TGTGCCAGCAGCTTAGTAGAGAATCAGCCCCGGCATTTT. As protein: CASSLVENQPRHF.

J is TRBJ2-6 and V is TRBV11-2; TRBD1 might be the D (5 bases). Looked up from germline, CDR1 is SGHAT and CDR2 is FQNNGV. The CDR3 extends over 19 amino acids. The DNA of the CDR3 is TGTGTCAGTAGCTTAGTTCCAAAGGACAAGCCCTCTGGGGCCAACGTCCTGACTTTC. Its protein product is CVSSLVPKDKPSGANVLTF.

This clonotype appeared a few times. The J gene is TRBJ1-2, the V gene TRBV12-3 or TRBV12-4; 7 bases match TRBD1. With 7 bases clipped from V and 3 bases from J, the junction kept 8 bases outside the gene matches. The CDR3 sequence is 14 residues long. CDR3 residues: CASTRQGGYYGYTF. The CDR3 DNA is TGTGCCAGCACCCGACAGGGAGGGTACTATGGCTACACCTTC.

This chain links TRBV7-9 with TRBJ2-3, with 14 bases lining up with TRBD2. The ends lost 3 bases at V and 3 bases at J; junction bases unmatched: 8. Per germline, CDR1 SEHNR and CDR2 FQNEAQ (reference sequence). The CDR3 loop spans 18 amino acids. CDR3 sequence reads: CASSFEGLAGVSTDTQYF. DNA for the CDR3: TGTGCCAGCAGCTTTGAGGGACTAGCGGGAGTGAGTACAGATACGCAGTATTTT.

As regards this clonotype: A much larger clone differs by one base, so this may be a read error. The CDR3 DNA is TGTGCCAGCAGCCCCTCCGGGACTAGCGTGGGTGAGCAGTTCTTC. Its protein product is CASSPSGTSVGEQFF. This chain joins TRBV6-6 and TRBJ2-1; the match to TRBD2 covers 10 bases. Germline CDR1 and CDR2: MNHNY and SVGAGI (reference sequence). J was trimmed by 9 bases and V by 6 bases; bases with no gene match: 11. CDR3 size: 15 residues.

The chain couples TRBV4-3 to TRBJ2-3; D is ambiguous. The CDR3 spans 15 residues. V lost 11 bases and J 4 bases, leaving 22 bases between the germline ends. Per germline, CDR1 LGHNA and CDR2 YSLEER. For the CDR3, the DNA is TGCGCCTGCATCCCCGCTTGGCCTGGTCCAGATACGCAGTATTTT. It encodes CACIPAWPGPDTQYF.